One sample yielded the 16 T cell receptor beta chains listed below, sequenced in a study of T cells after yellow fever vaccination. A single record per CDR3 protein comes from TCRdb applying MiXCR to the 5' RACE reads. Of some 250,000 distinct CDR3 sequences listed, more than 3.5% are singletons. The specimen was PBMCs, collected 15 days after the yellow fever booster vaccination. The source is a young man who received the YFV17D yellow fever vaccine.

This clonotype was detected ten times or more. This chain uses TRBV2 with TRBJ2-4, with D possibly matching TRBD1 (5 bases). The CDR3 covers 14 residues. Trimming removed 5 bases at V and 5 bases at J, with 13 bases between. Germline V gene sequence: CDR1 SNHLY, CDR2 FYNNEI. The CDR3 is CASSPRQGENIQYF. In nucleotides, the CDR3 is TGTGCCAGCAGTCCCCGTCAGGGCGAAAACATTCAGTACTTC.

This clonotype was picked up many times. The V gene is TRBV19, the J gene TRBJ1-5; D uncertain. V lost 0 bases and J lost 6, with 3 bases in between. This CDR3 region has 12 residues. Germline V gene data show CDR1 as LNHDA and CDR2 as SQIVND (reference sequence). The CDR3 reads CASSIDPQPQHF. The DNA of the CDR3 is TGTGCCAGTAGTATAGATCCTCAGCCCCAGCATTTT.

This clonotype was counted at least ten times. The rearrangement links TRBV15 to TRBJ2-1, with a weak D call TRBD2 (5 bases). Per the germline V gene, CDR1 is LNHNV and CDR2 is YYDKDF (reference sequence). Trimming removed 2 bases from V and 6 bases from J, with 17 bases in between. The CDR3 extends over 16 amino acids. CDR3 in amino acids: CATSRPIGVVRNEQFF. The CDR3 DNA follows: TGTGCCACCAGCAGACCTATCGGGGTTGTACGCAATGAGCAGTTCTTC.

This clonotype was observed many times. The V call is TRBV7-2, the J call TRBJ2-3; TRBD2 aligns across 7 bases. The germline CDR1 and CDR2 sequences are SGHTA and FQGNSA. After removal of 4 bases from V and 2 bases from J, the junction contained 6 bases not matched to a gene. The CDR3 contains 15 residues. CDR3 residues: CASSWGGVFTDTQYF. CDR3 nucleotide sequence: TGTGCCAGCAGCTGGGGGGGAGTTTTCACAGATACGCAGTATTTT.

This clonotype was seen ten or more times. This sequence joins TRBV7-2 and TRBJ2-3; D could derive from TRBD1 or TRBD2 (5 bases each). This CDR3 is 17 amino acids long. Germline values: CDR1 SGHTA, CDR2 FQGNSA. Trimming left V 5 bases short and J 5 bases short, with 23 bases between. Here the CDR3 DNA reads TGTGCCAGCAGCCTGGTGGCCCCCGGGGCAGGGATAGATACGCAGTATTTT. It encodes CASSLVAPGAGIDTQYF. The full variable domain, rest sourced from reference TRBV7-2 and TRBJ2-3, is GAGVSQSPSNKVTEKGKDVELRCDPISGHTALYWYRQSLGQGLEFLIYFQGNSAPDKSGLPSDRFSAERTGGSVSTLTIQRTQQEDSAVYLCASSLVAPGAGIDTQYFGPGTRLTVL.

This clonotype was seen repeatedly, ten times or more. The chain uses TRBV6-2 or TRBV6-3 and TRBJ1-2; D remains ambiguous. The V and J ends lost 0 bases and 6 bases respectively, with 11 bases between them. The CDR3 length is 14 residues. From germline, CDR1 is MNHEY and CDR2 SVGEGT. The CDR3 region is CASSYSTGFDGYTF. The CDR3 bases are TGTGCCAGCAGTTACTCGACGGGGTTCGATGGCTACACCTTC.

At least ten counts were recorded for this clonotype. The rearrangement uses TRBV29-1 and TRBJ2-1; 15 bases map to TRBD2. CDR1 and CDR2 from the germline V gene are SQVTM and ANQGSEA. V trimming: 1 base; J trimming: 1 base; junction bases outside the gene matches: 2. The CDR3 loop spans 17 amino acids. CDR3 protein: CSVEAGLAGGSYNEQFF. For the CDR3, the DNA is TGCAGCGTTGAAGCGGGACTAGCGGGGGGTTCCTACAATGAGCAGTTCTTC.

There are many counts of this clonotype. The genes are TRBV12-3 or TRBV12-4 and TRBJ2-2; 9 bases agree with TRBD1. The length of the CDR3 is 16 residues. The ends lost 5 bases at V and 4 bases at J; junction bases unmatched: 8. Here the CDR3 DNA reads TGTGCCAGCAGTGGGGCCGGGACAGGGACCACCGGGGAGCTGTTTTTT. This codes for CASSGAGTGTTGELFF.

This clonotype was counted ten times or more. This chain joins TRBV5-1 and TRBJ2-1; 12 bases align to TRBD1. V shed 2 bases, J shed 8 bases, and the junction held 8 bases outside the gene matches. The CDR3 spans 16 residues. Germline CDR1 is SGHRS and CDR2 is YFSETQ. The CDR3 DNA follows: TGCGCCAGCAGCTTCCGGGGACAGGGGGCAGGGTATGAGCAGTTCTTC. It is translated as CASSFRGQGAGYEQFF.

This clonotype has ten or more counts. The chain couples TRBV3-2 to TRBJ2-2; TRBD1 was called by the table and not checked on the DNA. TRBV3-2 is a known pseudogene. This CDR3 comprises 17 residues. The chain's CDR3 is CASSQGAAGGFSGELFF. In DNA, the CDR3 is TGTGCCAGCAGCCAAGGAGCGGCAGGGGGCTTTAGCGGGGAGCTGTTTTTT.

This clonotype was observed many times. The CDR3 nucleotides are TGTGCCACCAGCGGGTCACCGGACAGCACCGGGGAGCTGTTTTTT. It translates to CATSGSPDSTGELFF. This sequence joins TRBV15 and TRBJ2-2, with D perhaps matching TRBD1 (6 bases). The CDR3 has 15 amino acids. V lost 5 bases, J lost 4 bases, and 14 bases lay in between. Germline loops: CDR1 LNHNV, CDR2 YYDKDF (reference sequence). The whole variable domain, remainder taken from reference TRBV15 and TRBJ2-2, is DAMVIQNPRYQVTQFGKPVTLSCSQTLNHNVMYWYQQKSSQAPKLLFHYYDKDFNNEADTPDNFQSRRPNTSFCFLDIRSPGLGDTAMYLCATSGSPDSTGELFFGEGSRLTVL.

About this clonotype: A clone one base away is much larger, so this may be a read error. The V call is TRBV24-1, the J call TRBJ2-4; possibly TRBD1 for D (5 bases). The CDR3 sequence is 14 residues long. V gave up 5 bases and J gave up 7 bases, with 14 bases separating them. CDR1 KGHDR and CDR2 SFDVKD come from the germline V gene. CDR3 protein: CATSVSGLWNIQYF. CDR3 sequence (DNA): TGTGCCACCAGTGTGTCAGGGCTGTGGAACATTCAGTACTTC.

This clonotype has ten or more counts. The gene calls are TRBV10-3 and TRBJ1-3; possibly TRBD1 for D (5 bases). V was cut by 4 bases and J by 4 bases, with 8 bases left in between. Germline CDR1 reads ENHRY; CDR2 reads SYGVKD. The CDR3 runs 13 residues. DNA for the CDR3: TGTGCCATCAGTGGGACAATCGGAAACACCATATATTTT. Translating gives CAISGTIGNTIYF.

Only a few counts were recorded for this clonotype. The chain couples TRBV5-4 to TRBJ2-2, with no clear D. The CDR3 extends over 16 amino acids. Trimming left V 1 base short and J 0 bases short, with 10 bases between. Germline V CDR1 and CDR2: SGHNT, YYREEE (reference sequence). DNA for the CDR3: TGTGCCAGCAGCTTGTTGATTAGGGCGAACACCGGGGAGCTGTTTTTT. Protein: CASSLLIRANTGELFF.

This clonotype was detected ten times or more. The CDR3 spells CASSLNGRTEAFF. The CDR3 bases are TGTGCCAGCAGTTTAAACGGTCGCACTGAAGCTTTCTTT. The gene calls are TRBV12-3 or TRBV12-4 and TRBJ1-1, with D hard to call. The length of the CDR3 is 13 residues. Trimming stripped 2 bases from V and 4 bases from J, with 8 bases between.

Ten or more counts support this clonotype. The chain has TRBV6-2 or TRBV6-3 and TRBJ1-2, with D possibly matching TRBD1 (6 bases). V lost 5 bases and J lost 4, with 11 bases in between. The germline V gene has CDR1 MNHEY and CDR2 SVGEGT. This CDR3 comprises 13 residues. CDR3 loop: CASSDTGSYGYTF. The CDR3 DNA reads as TGTGCCAGCAGTGACACAGGGTCCTATGGCTACACCTTC.